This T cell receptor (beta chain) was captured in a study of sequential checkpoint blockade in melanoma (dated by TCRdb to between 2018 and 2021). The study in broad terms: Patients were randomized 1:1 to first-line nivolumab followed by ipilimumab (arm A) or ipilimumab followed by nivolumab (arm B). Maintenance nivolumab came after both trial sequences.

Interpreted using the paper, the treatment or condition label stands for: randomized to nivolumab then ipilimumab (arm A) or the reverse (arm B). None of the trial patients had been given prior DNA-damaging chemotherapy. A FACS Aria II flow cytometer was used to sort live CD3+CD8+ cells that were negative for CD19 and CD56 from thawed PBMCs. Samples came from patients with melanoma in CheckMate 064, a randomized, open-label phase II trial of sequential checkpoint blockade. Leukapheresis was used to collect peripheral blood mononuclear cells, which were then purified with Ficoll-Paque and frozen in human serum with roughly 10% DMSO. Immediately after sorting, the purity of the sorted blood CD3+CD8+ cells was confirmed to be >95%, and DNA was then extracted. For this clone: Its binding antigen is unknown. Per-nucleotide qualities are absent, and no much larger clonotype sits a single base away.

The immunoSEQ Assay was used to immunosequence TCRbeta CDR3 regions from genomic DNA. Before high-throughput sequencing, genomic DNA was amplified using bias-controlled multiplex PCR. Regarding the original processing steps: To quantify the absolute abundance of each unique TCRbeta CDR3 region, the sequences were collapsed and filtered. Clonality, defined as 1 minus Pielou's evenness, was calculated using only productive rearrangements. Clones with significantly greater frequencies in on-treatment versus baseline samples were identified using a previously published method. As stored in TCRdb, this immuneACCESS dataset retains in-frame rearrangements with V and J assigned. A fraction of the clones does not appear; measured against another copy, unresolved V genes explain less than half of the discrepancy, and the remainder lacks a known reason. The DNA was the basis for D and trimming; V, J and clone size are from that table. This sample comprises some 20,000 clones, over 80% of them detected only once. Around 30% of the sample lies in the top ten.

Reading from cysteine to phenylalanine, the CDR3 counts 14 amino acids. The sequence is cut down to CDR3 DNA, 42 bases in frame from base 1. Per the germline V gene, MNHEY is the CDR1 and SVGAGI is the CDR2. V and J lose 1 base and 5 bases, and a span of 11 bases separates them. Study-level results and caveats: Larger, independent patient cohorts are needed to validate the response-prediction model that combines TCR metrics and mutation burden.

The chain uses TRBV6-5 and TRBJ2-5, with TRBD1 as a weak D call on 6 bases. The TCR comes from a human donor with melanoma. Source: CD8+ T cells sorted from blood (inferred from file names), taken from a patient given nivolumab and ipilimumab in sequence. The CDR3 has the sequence CASSYLQGRETQYF. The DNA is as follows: TGTGCCAGCAGTTACTTACAGGGCCGGGAGACCCAGTACTTC.